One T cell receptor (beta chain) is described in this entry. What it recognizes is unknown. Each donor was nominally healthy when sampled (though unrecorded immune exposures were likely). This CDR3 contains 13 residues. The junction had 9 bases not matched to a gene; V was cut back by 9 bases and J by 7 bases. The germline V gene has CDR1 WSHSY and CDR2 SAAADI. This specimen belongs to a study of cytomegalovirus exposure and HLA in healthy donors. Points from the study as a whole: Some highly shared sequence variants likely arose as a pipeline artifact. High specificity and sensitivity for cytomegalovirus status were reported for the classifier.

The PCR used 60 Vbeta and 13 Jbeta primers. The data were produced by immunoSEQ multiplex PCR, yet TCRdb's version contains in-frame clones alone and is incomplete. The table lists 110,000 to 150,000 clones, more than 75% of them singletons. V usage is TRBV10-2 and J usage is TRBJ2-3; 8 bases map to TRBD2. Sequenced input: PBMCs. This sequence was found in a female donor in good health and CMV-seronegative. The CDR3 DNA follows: TGCGCCAGTGCCGAGACTAGCGTGAATACGCAGTATTTT. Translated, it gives CASAETSVNTQYF.